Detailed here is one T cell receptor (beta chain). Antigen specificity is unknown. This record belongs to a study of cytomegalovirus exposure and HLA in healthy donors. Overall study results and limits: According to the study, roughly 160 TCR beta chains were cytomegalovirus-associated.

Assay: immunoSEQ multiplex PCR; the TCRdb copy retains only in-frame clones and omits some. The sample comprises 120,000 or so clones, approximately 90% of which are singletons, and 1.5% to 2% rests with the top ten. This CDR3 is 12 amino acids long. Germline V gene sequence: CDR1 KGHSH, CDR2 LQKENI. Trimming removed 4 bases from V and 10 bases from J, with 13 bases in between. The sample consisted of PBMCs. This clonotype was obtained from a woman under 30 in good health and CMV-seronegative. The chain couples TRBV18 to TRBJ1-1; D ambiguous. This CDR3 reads CASSLWAGGAFF. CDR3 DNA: TGTGCCAGCTCACTATGGGCCGGAGGAGCTTTCTTT.